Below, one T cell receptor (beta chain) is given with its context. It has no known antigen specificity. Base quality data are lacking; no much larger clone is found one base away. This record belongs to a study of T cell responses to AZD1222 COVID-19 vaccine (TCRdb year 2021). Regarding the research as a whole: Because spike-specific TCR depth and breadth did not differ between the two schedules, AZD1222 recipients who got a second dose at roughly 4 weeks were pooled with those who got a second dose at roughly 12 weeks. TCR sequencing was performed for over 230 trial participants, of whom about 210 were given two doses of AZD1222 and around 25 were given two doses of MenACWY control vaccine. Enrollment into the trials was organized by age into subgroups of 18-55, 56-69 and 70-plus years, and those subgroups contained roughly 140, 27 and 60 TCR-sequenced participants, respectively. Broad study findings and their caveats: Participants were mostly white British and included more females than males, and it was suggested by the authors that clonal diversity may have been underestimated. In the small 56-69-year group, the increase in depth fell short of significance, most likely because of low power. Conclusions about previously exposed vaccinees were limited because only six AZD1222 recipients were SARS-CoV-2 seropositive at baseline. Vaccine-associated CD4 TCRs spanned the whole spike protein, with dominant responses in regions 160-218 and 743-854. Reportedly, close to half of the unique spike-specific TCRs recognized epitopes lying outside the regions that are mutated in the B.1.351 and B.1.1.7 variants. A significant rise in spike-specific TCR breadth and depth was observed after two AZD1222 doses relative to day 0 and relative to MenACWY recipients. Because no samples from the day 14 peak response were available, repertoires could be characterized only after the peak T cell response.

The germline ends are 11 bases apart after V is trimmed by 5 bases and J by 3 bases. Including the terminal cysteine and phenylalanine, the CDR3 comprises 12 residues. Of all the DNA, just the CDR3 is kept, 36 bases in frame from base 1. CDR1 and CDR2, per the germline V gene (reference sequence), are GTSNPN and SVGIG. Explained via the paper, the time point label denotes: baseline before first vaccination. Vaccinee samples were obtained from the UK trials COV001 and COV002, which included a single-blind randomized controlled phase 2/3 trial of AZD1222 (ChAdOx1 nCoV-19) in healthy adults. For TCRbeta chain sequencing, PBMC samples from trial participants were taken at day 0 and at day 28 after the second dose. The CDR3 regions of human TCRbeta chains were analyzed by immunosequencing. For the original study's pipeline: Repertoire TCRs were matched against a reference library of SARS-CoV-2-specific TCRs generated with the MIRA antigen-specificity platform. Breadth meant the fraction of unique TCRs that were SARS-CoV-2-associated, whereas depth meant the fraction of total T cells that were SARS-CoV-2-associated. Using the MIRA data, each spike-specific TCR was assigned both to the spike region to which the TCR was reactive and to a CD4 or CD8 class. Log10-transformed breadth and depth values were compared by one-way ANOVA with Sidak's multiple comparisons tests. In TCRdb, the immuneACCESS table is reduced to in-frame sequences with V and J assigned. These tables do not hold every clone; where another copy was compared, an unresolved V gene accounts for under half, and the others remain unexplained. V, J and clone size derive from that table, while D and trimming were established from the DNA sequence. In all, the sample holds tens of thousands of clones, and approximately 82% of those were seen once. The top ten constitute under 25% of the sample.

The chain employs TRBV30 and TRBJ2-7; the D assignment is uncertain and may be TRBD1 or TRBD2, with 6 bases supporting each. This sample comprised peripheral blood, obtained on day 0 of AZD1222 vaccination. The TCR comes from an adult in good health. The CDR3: CAWAGQFYEQYF. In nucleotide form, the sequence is TGTGCCTGGGCGGGACAATTCTACGAGCAGTACTTC.